This T cell receptor beta chain was profiled in a study of preoperative IRX-2 immunotherapy in early breast cancer. Here immunoSEQ multiplex PCR was the method, and the copy in TCRdb shows in-frame clones only, minus some. Found here are 95,000 to 100,000 clones, more than 80% of them singletons; the top ten hold under 2.5%. The treatment was: preoperative locoregional IRX-2 cytokine immunotherapy. This phase Ib study tested locoregional IRX-2 cytokine immunotherapy given before surgery. This CDR3 has 18 amino acids. V gave up 5 bases and J gave up 5 bases, with 24 bases separating them. The chain links TRBV6-7 to TRBJ2-2; perhaps TRBD1 as D (6 bases). TRBV6-7 carries the ORF label, with uncertain function. The sample was tumor tissue, taken after IRX-2 immunotherapy. This TCR was recovered from a human donor with breast cancer. The CDR3 DNA follows: TGTGCCAGCAGTGAAGGGGGTCTAGGGGTAGGCGGTACCGGGGAGCTGTTTTTT. Translated: CASSEGGLGVGGTGELFF.